This T cell receptor beta chain originates from a study of T cells in Graves' hyperthyroidism and ophthalmopathy. This clonotype has just a few counts. Under 3 months was the duration of disease in ophthalmopathy patients, who also had a Clinical Activity Score of at least 3 and a NOSPECS grade of at least 4. The source of the PBMCs was less than 12 ml of fresh peripheral blood. CDR1 is MNHEY, CDR2 SMNVEV, per germline (reference sequence). The CDR3 loop spans 17 amino acids. The V segment lost 5 bases and the J segment 1 base; nucleotides outside the gene matches: 7. RNA transcripts were the template for amplifying TCR beta CDR3 regions. With the HTBI primer set, the TCR CDR3 went through a first round of RT-PCR. TCRdb reprocessed the multiplex PCR reads with MiXCR, giving one entry per CDR3 protein. The sample has around 490,000 distinct CDR3 sequences; 20% are singletons.

Sequences were obtained from blood. The chain recombines TRBV27 with TRBJ2-2; 10 nucleotides line up with TRBD2. This clonotype was sampled from a man aged 35-49 years with Graves' ophthalmopathy. The CDR3, as DNA: TGTGCCAGCAGTCTAAAGCGACTAGCGGGGAACACCGGGGAGCTGTTTTTT. It codes for CASSLKRLAGNTGELFF.